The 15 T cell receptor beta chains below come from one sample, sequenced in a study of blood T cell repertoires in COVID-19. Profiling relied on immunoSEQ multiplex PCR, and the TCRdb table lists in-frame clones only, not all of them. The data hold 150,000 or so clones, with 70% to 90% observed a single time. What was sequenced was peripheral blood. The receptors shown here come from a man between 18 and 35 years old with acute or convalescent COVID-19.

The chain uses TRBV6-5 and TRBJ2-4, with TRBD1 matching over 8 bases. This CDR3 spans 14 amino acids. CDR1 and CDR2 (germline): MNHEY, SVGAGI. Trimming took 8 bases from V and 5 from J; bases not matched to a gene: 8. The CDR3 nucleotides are TGTGCCAGCGAAAGGACAGGGAGCGAAAACATTCAGTACTTC. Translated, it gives CASERTGSENIQYF.

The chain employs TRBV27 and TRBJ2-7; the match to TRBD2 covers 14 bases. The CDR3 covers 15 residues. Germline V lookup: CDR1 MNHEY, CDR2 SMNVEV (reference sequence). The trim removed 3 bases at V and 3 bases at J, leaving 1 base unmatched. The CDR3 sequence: CASSFGLAGGYEQYF. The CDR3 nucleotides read TGTGCCAGCAGTTTTGGACTAGCGGGGGGCTACGAGCAGTACTTC.

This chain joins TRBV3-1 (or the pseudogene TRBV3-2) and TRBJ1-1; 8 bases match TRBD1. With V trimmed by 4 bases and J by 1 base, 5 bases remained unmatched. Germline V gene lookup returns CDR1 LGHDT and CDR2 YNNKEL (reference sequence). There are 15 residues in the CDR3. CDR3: CASSPRQGKNTEAFF. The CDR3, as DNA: TGTGCCAGCAGCCCAAGACAGGGGAAGAACACTGAAGCTTTCTTT.

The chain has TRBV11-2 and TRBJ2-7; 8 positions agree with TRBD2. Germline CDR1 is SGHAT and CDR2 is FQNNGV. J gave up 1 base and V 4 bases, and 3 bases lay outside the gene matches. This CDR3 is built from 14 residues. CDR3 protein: CASSWTSRSYEQYF. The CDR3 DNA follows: TGTGCCAGCAGCTGGACTAGCCGTTCCTACGAGCAGTACTTC.

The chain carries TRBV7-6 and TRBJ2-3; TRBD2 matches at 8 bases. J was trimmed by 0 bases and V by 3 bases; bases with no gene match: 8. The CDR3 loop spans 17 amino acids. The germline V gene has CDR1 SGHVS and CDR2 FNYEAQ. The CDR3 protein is CASSLFAGGASTDTQYF. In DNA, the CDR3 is TGTGCCAGCAGCTTGTTCGCCGGGGGGGCTAGCACAGATACGCAGTATTTT.

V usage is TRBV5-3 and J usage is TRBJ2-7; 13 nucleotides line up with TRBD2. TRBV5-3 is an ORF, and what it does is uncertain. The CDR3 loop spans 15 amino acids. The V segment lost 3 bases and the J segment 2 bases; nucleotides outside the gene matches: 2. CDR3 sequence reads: CARSSGTSGAYEQYV. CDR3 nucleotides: TGTGCCAGAAGCTCAGGGACTAGCGGGGCCTACGAGCAGTACGTC.

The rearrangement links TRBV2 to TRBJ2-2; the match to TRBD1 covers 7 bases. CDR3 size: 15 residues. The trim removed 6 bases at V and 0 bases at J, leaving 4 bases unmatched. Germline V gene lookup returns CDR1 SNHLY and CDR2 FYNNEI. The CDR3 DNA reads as TGTGCCAGCAGCAAGGGGGCCCCGAACACCGGGGAGCTGTTTTTT. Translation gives CASSKGAPNTGELFF.

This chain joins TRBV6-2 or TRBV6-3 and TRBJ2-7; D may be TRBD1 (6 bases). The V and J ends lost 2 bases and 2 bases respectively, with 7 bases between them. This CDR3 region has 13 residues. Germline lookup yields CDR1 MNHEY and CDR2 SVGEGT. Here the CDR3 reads CASSYRDTYEQYV. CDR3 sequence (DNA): TGTGCCAGCAGTTACCGGGACACCTACGAGCAGTACGTC.

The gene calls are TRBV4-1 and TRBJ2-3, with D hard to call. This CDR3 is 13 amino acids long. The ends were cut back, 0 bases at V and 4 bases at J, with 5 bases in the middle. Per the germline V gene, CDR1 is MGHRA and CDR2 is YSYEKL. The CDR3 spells CASSQDVADTQYF. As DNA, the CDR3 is TGCGCCAGCAGCCAAGATGTAGCAGATACGCAGTATTTT.

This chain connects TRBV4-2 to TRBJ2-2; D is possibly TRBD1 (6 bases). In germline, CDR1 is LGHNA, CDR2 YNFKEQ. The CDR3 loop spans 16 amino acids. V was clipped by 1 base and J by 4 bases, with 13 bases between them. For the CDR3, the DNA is TGTGCCAGCAGCCAAGGGGGTGGGACAACCACCGGGGAGCTGTTTTTT. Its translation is CASSQGGGTTTGELFF.

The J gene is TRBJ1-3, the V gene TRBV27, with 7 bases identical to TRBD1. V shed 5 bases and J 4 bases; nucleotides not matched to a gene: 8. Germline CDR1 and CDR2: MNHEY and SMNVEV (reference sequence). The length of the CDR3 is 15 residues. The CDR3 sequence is CASSMRTGLGNTIYF. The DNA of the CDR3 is TGTGCCAGCAGTATGCGGACAGGCCTGGGAAACACCATATATTTT.

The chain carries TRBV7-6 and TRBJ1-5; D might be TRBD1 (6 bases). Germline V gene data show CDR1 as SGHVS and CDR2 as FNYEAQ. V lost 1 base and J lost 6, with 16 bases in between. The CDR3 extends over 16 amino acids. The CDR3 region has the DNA TGTGCCAGCAGCTTAGGAACAGGGACCCAGCGTCAGCCCCAGCATTTT. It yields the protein CASSLGTGTQRQPQHF.

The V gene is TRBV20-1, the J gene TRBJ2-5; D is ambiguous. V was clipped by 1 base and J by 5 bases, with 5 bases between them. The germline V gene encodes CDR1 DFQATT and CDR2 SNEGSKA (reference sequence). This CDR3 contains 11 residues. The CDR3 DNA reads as TGCAGTGCTAGAGCCCAGGAGACCCAGTACTTC. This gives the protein CSARAQETQYF.

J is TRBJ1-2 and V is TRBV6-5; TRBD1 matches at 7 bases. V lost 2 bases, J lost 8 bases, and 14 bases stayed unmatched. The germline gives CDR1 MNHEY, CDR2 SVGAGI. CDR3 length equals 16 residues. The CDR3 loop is CASSYGARGRFEGYTF. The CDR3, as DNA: TGTGCCAGCAGTTACGGAGCTAGGGGGCGCTTTGAGGGCTACACCTTC.

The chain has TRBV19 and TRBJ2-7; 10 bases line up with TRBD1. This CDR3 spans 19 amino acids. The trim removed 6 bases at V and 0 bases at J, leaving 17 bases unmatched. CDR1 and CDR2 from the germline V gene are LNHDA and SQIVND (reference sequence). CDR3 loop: CASSPDRGPSAGISYEQYF. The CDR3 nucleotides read TGTGCCAGTAGCCCCGACAGGGGGCCGTCAGCGGGGATCTCCTACGAGCAGTACTTC.